Presented here are 17 T cell receptor beta chains from one specimen sequenced in a study of persistence of HIV-infected CD4 T cells. The antigens of these receptors remain unknown. Cells were stimulated with CMV-infected fibroblast lysates at 8 to 10 ug/mL. Sorted nonresponding memory CD4+ T cells were CD40L-negative, CD69-negative, CD45RO-high. This was the immunoSEQ version 4 assay in survey mode. Repertoires were generated with immunoSEQ multiplex PCR, while TCRdb's copy carries only in-frame clones and drops some. The table includes 50,000 or so clones, approximately 72% detected once. Sequencing was performed on CD4+ T cells sorted from PBMCs after 18-hour stimulation, taken from a patient who received antiretroviral therapy. The receptors derive from an adult man with HIV who was CMV-seropositive.

This sequence joins TRBV20-1 and TRBJ2-7; D gene uncertain. Germline assignment: CDR1 DFQATT and CDR2 SNEGSKA (reference sequence). Deletions cut 4 bases from V and 3 bases from J, with 7 bases between. The CDR3 consists of 11 residues. The DNA for the CDR3 is TGCAGTGCTAACGTAGACTACGAGCAGTACTTC. It yields the protein CSANVDYEQYF.

The chain carries TRBV4-1 and TRBJ2-5, with TRBD2 matching over 9 bases. CDR1 and CDR2 (germline): MGHRA, YSYEKL. V lost 0 bases, J lost 3 bases, and 5 bases stayed unmatched. CDR3 length: 16 amino acids. The CDR3 reads CASSQDGSGRKETQYF. The CDR3 DNA reads as TGCGCCAGCAGCCAAGATGGTAGCGGGAGAAAAGAGACCCAGTACTTC.

This chain links TRBV7-2 with TRBJ2-5; 13 bases align to TRBD2. The CDR3 has 17 residues. In germline, CDR1 is SGHTA, CDR2 FQGNSA. The V gene end was trimmed by 4 bases and the J gene end by 9 bases; junction bases not matched to a gene: 14. CDR3 nucleotide sequence: TGTGCCAGCAGCTACTTCCTCGGACTAGCGGGAGAGGGGGCCCAGTACTTC. Translating gives CASSYFLGLAGEGAQYF.

A few counts support this clone. V gene TRBV20-1 combines with J gene TRBJ2-1, with no clear D. The CDR3 totals 11 residues. The germline gives CDR1 DFQATT, CDR2 SNEGSKA (reference sequence). V gave up 5 bases and J gave up 3 bases, with 5 bases separating them. CDR3 in amino acids: CSAESYNEQFF. The CDR3 nucleotides read TGCAGTGCTGAGAGCTACAATGAGCAGTTCTTC.

DNA of the CDR3: TGTGCCAGCAGCGTAGCTAGTGGAGTGCAGGCTTTCTTT. It is translated as CASSVASGVQAFF. V gene TRBV9 combines with J gene TRBJ1-1, with no clear D. V was cut by 0 bases and J by 11 bases, with 14 bases left in between. CDR3 length equals 13 residues. CDR1 and CDR2 (germline): SGDLS, YYNGEE. The complete variable domain, with remaining parts taken from reference TRBV9 and TRBJ1-1, reads DSGVTQTPKHLITATGQRVTLRCSPRSGDLSVYWYQQSLDQGLQFLIQYYNGEERAKGNILERFSAQQFPDLHSELNLSSLELGDSALYFCASSVASGVQAFFGQGTRLTVV.

The chain couples TRBV6-1 to TRBJ2-3; D is undetermined. CDR1 and CDR2 (germline): MNHNS, SASEGT. Trimming took off 1 base at V and 0 bases at J, with 17 bases between the two ends. This CDR3 has 18 amino acids. The CDR3 here is CASSEESLRISSTDTQYF. The CDR3 DNA reads as TGTGCCAGCAGTGAAGAAAGTTTAAGGATATCTAGCACAGATACGCAGTATTTT.

The chain employs TRBV27 and TRBJ1-4; possibly TRBD1 for D (5 bases). Germline CDR1 reads MNHEY; CDR2 reads SMNVEV (reference sequence). The CDR3 is 18 amino acids. The V and J ends lost 2 bases and 0 bases respectively, with 16 bases between them. The CDR3 coding sequence is TGTGCCAGCAGTTTAGCAGGGAGAGGGACTTCAACTAATGAAAAACTGTTTTTT. Its protein product is CASSLAGRGTSTNEKLFF.

The chain links TRBV7-3 to TRBJ2-7, with unresolved D. Germline lookup yields CDR1 SGHTA and CDR2 FQGTGA. V lost 0 bases to trimming and J lost 1 base, with 7 bases between them. This CDR3 comprises 14 residues. The CDR3 nucleotides are TGTGCCAGCAGCTTAACCAGCCTTTCCTACGAGCAGTACTTC. Its translation: CASSLTSLSYEQYF.

This clone has a handful of counts. The chain is built from TRBV4-1 and TRBJ2-2; TRBD2 matches at 11 bases. The J segment lost 8 bases and the V segment lost 0 bases, leaving 5 bases of the junction unmatched. The CDR3 contains 16 residues. Per germline, CDR1 MGHRA and CDR2 YSYEKL. The CDR3 spells CASSQERASGRGELFF. In DNA, the CDR3 is TGCGCCAGCAGCCAAGAAAGGGCTAGCGGGAGGGGGGAGCTGTTTTTT.

This chain joins TRBV5-5 and TRBJ2-5, with no clear D. Germline CDR1 reads SGHKS; CDR2 reads YYEKEE (reference sequence). The CDR3 has 12 amino acids. Trimming left V 4 bases short and J 5 bases short, with 9 bases between. CDR3 loop: CASSLRRETQYF. In nucleotides, the CDR3 is TGTGCCAGCAGCCTACGGCGGGAGACCCAGTACTTC.

The rearrangement joins TRBV7-9 to TRBJ2-7; D is tentatively TRBD1 or TRBD2 (7 bases each). Between the trimmed V and J ends, which lost 5 bases and 6 bases, there was a span of 23 bases. In germline, CDR1 is SEHNR, CDR2 FQNEAQ (reference sequence). The CDR3 has 16 residues. Written as DNA, the CDR3 is TGTGCCAGCAGCCTCCTTGGGGGAGGGGGCGGAGGCGAGCAGTACTTC. Residues: CASSLLGGGGGGEQYF.

The chain has TRBV11-2 and TRBJ1-2; tentatively, D is TRBD1 (6 bases). CDR1 SGHAT and CDR2 FQNNGV come from the germline V gene. Trimming left V 1 base short and J 5 bases short, with 8 bases between. The CDR3 covers 13 residues. The CDR3 is CASSLGGRYGYTF. The CDR3 DNA sequence: TGTGCCAGCAGCTTAGGGGGGCGTTATGGCTACACCTTC.

This chain uses TRBV14 with TRBJ1-6; D uncertain. This CDR3 has 13 amino acids. V dropped 3 bases and J dropped 9 bases, with 9 bases sitting between them. CDR1 is SGHDN and CDR2 is FVKESK in the germline V gene. CDR3 DNA: TGTGCCAGCAGCCAGGTGCGGGCTTCACCCCTCCACTTT. Its protein product is CASSQVRASPLHF.

V is TRBV5-5 and J is TRBJ2-1; perhaps TRBD2 as D (6 bases). CDR1 is SGHKS and CDR2 is YYEKEE in the germline V gene (reference sequence). The CDR3 runs to 16 residues. The ends were cut back, 0 bases at V and 1 base at J, with 11 bases in the middle. CDR3 nucleotide sequence: TGTGCCAGCAGCTTGGCCGGGAGCGGTTCCTACAATGAGCAGTTCTTC. Translating it yields CASSLAGSGSYNEQFF.

In this sample, this clone turned up once. The chain uses TRBV3-1 (or the pseudogene TRBV3-2) and TRBJ2-3; D perhaps matches TRBD2 (5 bases). CDR1 is LGHDT and CDR2 is YNNKEL in the germline V gene (reference sequence). V gave up 2 bases and J gave up 6 bases, with 15 bases separating them. The CDR3 is made up of 15 amino acids. The CDR3 sequence: CASSQRILGSDTQYF. The CDR3 coding sequence is TGTGCCAGCAGCCAAAGAATACTAGGGAGTGATACGCAGTATTTT.

This chain joins TRBV27 and TRBJ1-5; no reliable D call. Trimming cost V 2 bases and J 4 bases, with 6 bases left between them. Germline-derived CDR1 and CDR2 are MNHEY and SMNVEV (reference sequence). This CDR3 has 13 amino acids. The CDR3 sequence: CASSLMGNQPQHF. The CDR3 bases are TGTGCCAGCAGTTTAATGGGTAATCAGCCCCAGCATTTT.

The gene calls are TRBV7-2 and TRBJ2-7, with 7 nucleotides matching TRBD2. Germline values: CDR1 SGHTA, CDR2 FQGNSA. V gave up 5 bases and J gave up 2 bases; unmatched junction bases: 6. The CDR3 contains 14 residues. CDR3 sequence reads: CASSPDREAYEQYF. The DNA of the CDR3 is TGTGCCAGCAGCCCTGACCGGGAGGCCTACGAGCAGTACTTC.